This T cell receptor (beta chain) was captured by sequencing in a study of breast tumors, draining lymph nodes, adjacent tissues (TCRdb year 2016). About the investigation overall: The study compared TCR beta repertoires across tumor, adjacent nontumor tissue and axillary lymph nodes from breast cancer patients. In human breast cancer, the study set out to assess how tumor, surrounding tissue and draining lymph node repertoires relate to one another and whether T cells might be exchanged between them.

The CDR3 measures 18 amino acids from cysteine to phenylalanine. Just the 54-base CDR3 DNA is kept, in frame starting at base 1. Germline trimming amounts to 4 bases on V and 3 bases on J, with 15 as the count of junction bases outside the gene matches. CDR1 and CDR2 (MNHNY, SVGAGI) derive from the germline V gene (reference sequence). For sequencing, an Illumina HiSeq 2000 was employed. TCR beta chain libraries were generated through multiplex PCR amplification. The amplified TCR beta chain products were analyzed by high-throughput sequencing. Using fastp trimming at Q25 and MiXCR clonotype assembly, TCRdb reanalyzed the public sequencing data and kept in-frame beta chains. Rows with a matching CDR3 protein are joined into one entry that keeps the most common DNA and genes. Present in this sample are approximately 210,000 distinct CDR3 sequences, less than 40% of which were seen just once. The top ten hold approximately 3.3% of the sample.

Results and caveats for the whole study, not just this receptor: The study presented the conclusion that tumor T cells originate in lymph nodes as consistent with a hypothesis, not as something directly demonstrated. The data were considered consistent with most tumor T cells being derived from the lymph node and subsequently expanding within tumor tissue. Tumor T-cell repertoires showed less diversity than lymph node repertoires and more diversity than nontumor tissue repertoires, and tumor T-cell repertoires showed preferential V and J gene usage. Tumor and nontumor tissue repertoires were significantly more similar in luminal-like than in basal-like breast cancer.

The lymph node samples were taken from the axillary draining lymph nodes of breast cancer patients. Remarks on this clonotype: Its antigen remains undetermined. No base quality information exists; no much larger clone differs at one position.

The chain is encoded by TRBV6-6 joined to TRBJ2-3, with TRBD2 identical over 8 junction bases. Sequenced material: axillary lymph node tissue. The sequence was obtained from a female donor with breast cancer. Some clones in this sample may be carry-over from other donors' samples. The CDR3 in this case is CASSLSPGLGGTTDTQYF. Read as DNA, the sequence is TGTGCCAGCAGTTTATCCCCGGGACTAGGGGGAACAACAGATACGCAGTATTTT.